The 9 T cell receptor beta chains below come from one sample, sequenced in a study of blood T cell repertoires in COVID-19. TCRdb's table, derived via immunoSEQ multiplex PCR, lists solely in-frame clones and lacks some. This table has some 220,000 clones, about 83% appearing once. The sequencing sample was made of peripheral blood. All receptors derive from a human donor in a cohort sampled during active COVID-19.

The chain couples TRBV7-2 to TRBJ2-6, with 7 bases lining up with TRBD1. J lost 2 bases, V lost 5 bases, and 6 bases had no gene match. CDR1 SGHTA and CDR2 FQGNSA come from the germline V gene. The CDR3 extends over 16 amino acids. CDR3 sequence (DNA): TGTGCCAGCAGCCCTCTCACAGGGGCTGGGGCCAACGTCCTGACTTTC. The encoded protein is CASSPLTGAGANVLTF.

This clone showed up just a few times. The CDR3 nucleotides are TGTGCCAGCAGCCAGGACAGGGGGCGGAACAATGAGCAGTTCTTC. As protein: CASSQDRGRNNEQFF. The V gene is TRBV14, the J gene TRBJ2-1; 11 bases match TRBD1. V was clipped by 3 bases and J by 5 bases; unmatched bases: 3. Germline V CDR1 and CDR2: SGHDN, FVKESK. This CDR3 spans 15 amino acids.

This rearrangement joins TRBV28 to TRBJ2-7, with a possible D match to TRBD2 (6 bases). Trimming removed 0 bases at V and 0 bases at J, with 12 bases between. Germline V CDR1 and CDR2: MDHEN, SYDVKM. The CDR3 covers 16 residues. CDR3 sequence: CASSLWGGGASYEQYF. The CDR3, as DNA: TGTGCCAGCAGTTTATGGGGCGGAGGGGCCTCCTACGAGCAGTACTTC. The full variable domain, its missing parts supplied by reference TRBV28 and TRBJ2-7, is DVKVTQSSRYLVKRTGEKVFLECVQDMDHENMFWYRQDPGLGLRLIYFSYDVKMKEKGDIPEGYSVSREKKERFSLILESASTNQTSMYLCASSLWGGGASYEQYFGPGTRLTVT.

The rearrangement joins TRBV9 to TRBJ1-5, with no clear D. CDR1 and CDR2 (germline): SGDLS, YYNGEE. V lost 4 bases, J lost 2 bases, and 13 bases lay in between. The CDR3 covers 15 residues. The CDR3 bases are TGTGCCAGCAGCCCCACGGGAACGGGCAATCAGCCCCAGCATTTT. Translation: CASSPTGTGNQPQHF.

V and J are TRBV23-1 and TRBJ2-7, with 9 bases lining up with TRBD1. TRBV23-1 is placed among ORFs of uncertain function. The CDR3 consists of 15 residues. V lost 6 bases and J lost 3; bases outside the gene matches: 9. The CDR3 here is CASRTRTGEFYEQYF. CDR3 sequence (DNA): TGCGCCAGCAGAACCCGGACAGGGGAATTCTACGAGCAGTACTTC.

CDR3 residues: CASSMTAHSPLHF. Here the CDR3 DNA reads TGTGCCAGCAGCATGACAGCCCATTCACCCCTCCACTTT. This chain links TRBV6-5 with TRBJ1-6; D might be TRBD1 (5 bases). This CDR3 region has 13 residues. V lost 6 bases and J lost 8, with 11 bases in between. Germline loops: CDR1 MNHEY, CDR2 SVGAGI.

The chain has TRBV4-1 and TRBJ1-2; possible D gene TRBD1, 6 bases. The CDR3 loop spans 13 amino acids. The ends were cut back, 3 bases at V and 5 bases at J, with 10 bases in the middle. Germline-derived CDR1 and CDR2 are MGHRA and YSYEKL. CDR3 coding DNA: TGCGCCAGCAGCCAGGGGGCGACTTATGGCTACACCTTC. Translating gives CASSQGATYGYTF.

This chain uses TRBV28 with TRBJ2-4; unclear D gene. Trimming left V 2 bases short and J 9 bases short, with 11 bases between. CDR3 length equals 13 residues. In germline, CDR1 is MDHEN, CDR2 SYDVKM. The CDR3 DNA is TGTGCCAGCAGTTTAGTGCTCAAGAGCATTCAGTACTTC. Translating gives CASSLVLKSIQYF.

The CDR3 reads CASSLGSTGRIPEAFF. The CDR3 DNA reads TGCGCCAGCAGCCTAGGTTCGACAGGGAGAATTCCTGAAGCTTTCTTT. The chain couples TRBV5-1 to TRBJ1-1; 7 bases are a match to TRBD1. Germline V CDR1 and CDR2: SGHRS, YFSETQ. This CDR3 contains 16 residues. The junction had 15 bases not matched to a gene; V was cut back by 4 bases and J by 6 bases.